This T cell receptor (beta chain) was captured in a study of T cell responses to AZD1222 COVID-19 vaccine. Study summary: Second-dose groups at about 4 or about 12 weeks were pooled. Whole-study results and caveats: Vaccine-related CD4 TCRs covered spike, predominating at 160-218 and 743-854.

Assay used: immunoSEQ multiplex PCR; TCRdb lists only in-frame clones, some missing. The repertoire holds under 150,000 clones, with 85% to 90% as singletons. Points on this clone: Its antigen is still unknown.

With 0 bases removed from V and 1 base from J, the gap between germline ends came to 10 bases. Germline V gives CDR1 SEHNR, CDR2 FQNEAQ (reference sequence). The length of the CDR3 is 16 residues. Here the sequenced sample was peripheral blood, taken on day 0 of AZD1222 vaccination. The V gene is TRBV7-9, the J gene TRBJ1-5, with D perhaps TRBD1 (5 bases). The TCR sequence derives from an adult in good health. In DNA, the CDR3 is TGTGCCAGCAGCTTAGCGCCGGGACCGAGCAATCAGCCCCAGCATTTT. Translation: CASSLAPGPSNQPQHF.